A selection of T cell receptor beta chains follows, all from one sample in a study of blood T cell repertoires in COVID-19. The method was immunoSEQ multiplex PCR; TCRdb's version includes in-frame clones alone and lacks a portion of them. The sample consists of a few hundred thousand clones, around 85% of them appearing once. Source material: PBMCs or T cells enriched from blood (not recorded which). These receptors all stem from a woman between 25 and 40 years old who had recovered from COVID-19. Each CDR3 is given with its conserved first and last residue. The order of the fields is J gene, V gene, clone size, D gene, CDR3 protein, CDR3 DNA. The D gene is left open where the match is weak. Some rows have no size entry. The others give once, few or many, or a class for an expanded clone.

j_gene: TRBJ1-1; v_gene: TRBV2; abundance: .; d_gene: TRBD1; CDR3aa: CASIPGQGAREAFF; CDR3nt: TGTGCCAGCATCCCGGGACAGGGGGCCCGTGAAGCTTTCTTT
j_gene: TRBJ2-3; v_gene: TRBV24-1; abundance: once; d_gene: TRBD2; CDR3aa: CATSDPGLATSLDTQYF; CDR3nt: TGTGCCACCAGTGACCCCGGACTAGCGACATCCTTGGATACGCAGTATTTT
j_gene: TRBJ2-5; v_gene: TRBV4-1; abundance: .; d_gene: TRBD2; CDR3aa: CASSQEGGIAKETQYF; CDR3nt: TGCGCCAGCAGCCAAGAGGGGGGGATAGCTAAAGAGACCCAGTACTTC
j_gene: TRBJ2-2; v_gene: TRBV4-1; abundance: .; d_gene: .; CDR3aa: CASSQGTAGGENTGELFF; CDR3nt: TGCGCCAGCAGCCAAGGCACCGCCGGCGGGGAGAACACCGGGGAGCTGTTTTTT
j_gene: TRBJ1-5; v_gene: TRBV7-2; abundance: once; d_gene: TRBD1; CDR3aa: CASSLRGSQGGNQPQHF; CDR3nt: TGTGCCAGCAGCTTAAGGGGATCGCAGGGGGGAAATCAGCCCCAGCATTTT
j_gene: TRBJ2-7; v_gene: TRBV11-2; abundance: .; d_gene: .; CDR3aa: CASSAVTGTEQYF; CDR3nt: TGTGCCAGCAGCGCCGTTACCGGGACAGAGCAGTACTTC
j_gene: TRBJ1-2; v_gene: TRBV29-1; abundance: .; d_gene: .; CDR3aa: CSVATGPLGYGYTF; CDR3nt: TGCAGCGTAGCGACAGGACCACTTGGATATGGCTACACCTTC
j_gene: TRBJ1-5; v_gene: TRBV12-3/TRBV12-4; abundance: .; d_gene: .; CDR3aa: CASHQGDNQPQHF; CDR3nt: TGTGCCAGCCACCAGGGCGACAATCAGCCCCAGCATTTT
j_gene: TRBJ1-5; v_gene: TRBV28; abundance: .; d_gene: TRBD1; CDR3aa: CASRIYPLWSRGRFVSQPQHF; CDR3nt: TGTGCCAGCAGAATATATCCCCTGTGGTCCAGGGGGCGGTTCGTAAGTCAACCCCAGCATTTT
j_gene: TRBJ1-2; v_gene: TRBV21-1; abundance: .; d_gene: .; CDR3aa: CASSTFSYGYTF; CDR3nt: TGTGCCAGCAGCACCTTCTCCTATGGCTACACCTTC
j_gene: TRBJ1-5; v_gene: TRBV28; abundance: .; d_gene: .; CDR3aa: CASHPLGGGQPQHF; CDR3nt: TGTGCCAGTCATCCACTGGGAGGCGGTCAGCCCCAGCATTTT
j_gene: TRBJ1-4; v_gene: TRBV7-8; abundance: .; d_gene: TRBD1; CDR3aa: CASRTRGGRGNEKLFF; CDR3nt: TGTGCCAGCAGAACTAGAGGGGGCCGAGGGAATGAAAAACTGTTTTTT
j_gene: TRBJ1-5; v_gene: TRBV25-1; abundance: few; d_gene: .; CDR3aa: CASSVEGGQPQHF; CDR3nt: TGTGCCAGCAGTGTTGAGGGCGGTCAGCCCCAGCATTTT
j_gene: TRBJ1-3; v_gene: TRBV28; abundance: .; d_gene: .; CDR3aa: CASRTSGNTIYF; CDR3nt: TGTGCCAGCAGAACTTCTGGAAACACCATATATTTT
j_gene: TRBJ2-2; v_gene: TRBV11-2; abundance: .; d_gene: .; CDR3aa: CASSRVGFGNTGELFF; CDR3nt: TGTGCCAGCAGCCGCGTCGGGTTTGGGAACACCGGGGAGCTGTTTTTT
j_gene: TRBJ2-5; v_gene: TRBV7-9; abundance: once; d_gene: TRBD1; CDR3aa: CASSQIQGAQETQYF; CDR3nt: TGTGCCAGCAGTCAAATACAGGGGGCCCAAGAGACCCAGTACTTC
j_gene: TRBJ1-4; v_gene: TRBV5-4; abundance: .; d_gene: TRBD1; CDR3aa: CASSLSSRTGDEKLFF; CDR3nt: TGTGCCAGCAGCTTAAGTTCCAGGACAGGGGATGAAAAACTGTTTTTT
j_gene: TRBJ2-7; v_gene: TRBV7-2; abundance: .; d_gene: TRBD2; CDR3aa: CASSLGREYEQYF; CDR3nt: TGTGCCAGCAGCTTAGGGCGGGAGTACGAGCAGTACTTC